Following are 20 T cell receptor beta chains from one sample sequenced in a study of T cell repertoires in cytomegalovirus infection. These receptors are not linked to any known antigen. TCRdb passed the reads through MiXCR, listing each CDR3 protein once. The sample lists some 200,000 distinct CDR3 sequences; about 39% were seen once. The specimen comprised CD8+ T cells from cultured PBMCs, sampled from culture after CMV antigen stimulation. All receptors come from a human donor in good health (CMV status not recorded). Some clones in this sample may be carry-over from other donors' samples.

This clonotype was seen only a few times. CDR3 DNA sequence: TGTGCCAGCAGTTCCGGGACATATCTAGCCAAAAACATTCAGTACTTC. The encoded protein is CASSSGTYLAKNIQYF. The chain carries TRBV27 and TRBJ2-4; a weak D match, TRBD1 (6 bases). CDR1 and CDR2 (germline): MNHEY, SMNVEV (reference sequence). V was pared by 4 bases and J by 0 bases, with 13 bases between. The CDR3 is 16 amino acids.

This clonotype was found a few times. The V and J genes are TRBV7-9 and TRBJ2-5; possibly TRBD2 for D (5 bases). CDR3 length equals 16 residues. Germline V gene data show CDR1 as SEHNR and CDR2 as FQNEAQ (reference sequence). The V end lost 0 bases, the J end lost 0 bases, and 11 bases lay between the germline ends. The CDR3 DNA reads TGTGCCAGCAGCTTAGCCGAGGGCCCGTACCAAGAGACCCAGTACTTC. Its translation is CASSLAEGPYQETQYF.

The genes are TRBV7-6 and TRBJ2-7; no clear D gene. The CDR3 length is 14 residues. Germline V lookup: CDR1 SGHVS, CDR2 FNYEAQ. V lost 1 base and J lost 4, with 11 bases in between. In DNA, the CDR3 is TGTGCCAGCAGCTTAGATGGAGCCCCATACGAGCAGTACTTC. Translating it yields CASSLDGAPYEQYF.

The CDR3 reads CASSYGRDTEAFF. For the CDR3, the DNA is TGTGCCAGCAGTTACGGCAGGGATACTGAAGCTTTCTTT. V is TRBV6-5 and J is TRBJ1-1; possible D gene TRBD1, 5 bases. CDR3 length: 13 amino acids. CDR1 and CDR2 (germline): MNHEY, SVGAGI. The V and J ends lost 2 bases and 5 bases respectively, with 9 bases between them.

This chain links TRBV30 with TRBJ1-1, with D unclear. V lost 4 bases, J lost 3 bases, and 6 bases lay in between. CDR1 and CDR2 (germline): GTSNPN, SVGIG (reference sequence). The CDR3 sequence is 11 residues long. The CDR3 here is CAWNEDTEAFF. CDR3 nucleotides: TGTGCCTGGAATGAGGACACTGAAGCTTTCTTT.

This clonotype was counted a few times. The J gene is TRBJ2-6, the V gene TRBV15, with D perhaps TRBD1 (6 bases). Germline V lookup: CDR1 LNHNV, CDR2 YYDKDF (reference sequence). This CDR3 has 16 amino acids. The germline V and J ends were trimmed by 3 bases and 0 bases, with 9 bases remaining between them. This CDR3 reads CATSRGHLSGANVLTF. The CDR3 DNA reads as TGTGCCACCAGCAGGGGACATCTCTCTGGGGCCAACGTCCTGACTTTC.

This clonotype showed up many times. This rearrangement joins TRBV7-8 to TRBJ1-5, with D possibly being TRBD1 (6 bases). Trimming removed 0 bases at V and 5 bases at J, with 14 bases between. Germline CDR1 and CDR2: SGHVS and FQNEAQ. This CDR3 has 16 residues. This CDR3 reads CASSLAGTRNDQPQHF. Written as DNA, the CDR3 is TGTGCCAGCAGCTTAGCGGGGACAAGGAACGATCAGCCCCAGCATTTT.

The chain links TRBV15 to TRBJ2-3; 8 bases are a match to TRBD2. Germline CDR1 LNHNV, CDR2 YYDKDF (reference sequence). There are 15 residues in the CDR3. V was pared by 0 bases and J by 9 bases, with 8 bases of the junction left unmatched. The CDR3 region has the DNA TGTGCCACCAGCAGAGATAAGGGTAGCGGGGAAACGCAGTATTTT. Protein sequence: CATSRDKGSGETQYF. The full variable domain, rest sourced from reference TRBV15 and TRBJ2-3, is DAMVIQNPRYQVTQFGKPVTLSCSQTLNHNVMYWYQQKSSQAPKLLFHYYDKDFNNEADTPDNFQSRRPNTSFCFLDIRSPGLGDTAMYLCATSRDKGSGETQYFGPGTRLTVL.

The sample holds a few counts of this clonotype. J is TRBJ1-1 and V is TRBV7-8; tentatively, D is TRBD1 (6 bases). CDR1 and CDR2 from the germline V gene are SGHVS and FQNEAQ. The CDR3 contains 13 residues. Trimming pared 5 bases from V and 3 bases from J, leaving 10 bases between. The CDR3 DNA sequence: TGTGCCAGCAGCAAGGACAGCCACACTGAAGCTTTCTTT. As protein: CASSKDSHTEAFF.

This clonotype was seen more than once but under ten times. J is TRBJ1-3 and V is TRBV7-8; D unresolved. The length of the CDR3 is 15 residues. Trimming took off 1 base at V and 0 bases at J, with 7 bases between the two ends. Germline V lookup: CDR1 SGHVS, CDR2 FQNEAQ. The CDR3 here is CASSLGRSSGNTIYF. The CDR3 bases are TGTGCCAGCAGCTTAGGACGGAGCTCTGGAAACACCATATATTTT.

The sample holds a few counts of this clonotype. The chain couples TRBV7-8 to TRBJ2-1; D tentatively fits TRBD1 or TRBD2 (5 bases each). Per germline, CDR1 SGHVS and CDR2 FQNEAQ. There are 12 residues in the CDR3. V lost 5 bases and J lost 9, with 11 bases in between. The CDR3 loop reads CASSPGTAEQFF. The CDR3 DNA sequence: TGTGCCAGCAGCCCCGGGACGGCTGAGCAGTTCTTC.

The chain joins TRBV4-2 to TRBJ2-5; 7 nucleotides line up with TRBD2. Unmatched junction bases numbered 12, after V lost 3 bases and J lost 5 bases. Germline V gives CDR1 LGHNA, CDR2 YNFKEQ. This CDR3 has 16 amino acids. The CDR3 nucleotides read TGTGCCAGCAGCCATGGCCCGGGACTGGGGGGGGAGACCCAGTACTTC. This encodes CASSHGPGLGGETQYF.

This clonotype has ten or more counts. The chain couples TRBV7-8 to TRBJ2-3, with D unclear. Trimming left V 3 bases short and J 0 bases short, with 13 bases between. In germline, CDR1 is SGHVS, CDR2 FQNEAQ. The CDR3 runs 16 residues. The CDR3 DNA follows: TGTGCCAGCAGCTTGGAGCCCCGATCAAGCACAGATACGCAGTATTTT. It yields the protein CASSLEPRSSTDTQYF.

This clonotype was picked up a small number of times. This sequence joins TRBV7-4 and TRBJ1-2, with D unresolved. The germline V and J ends were trimmed by 4 bases and 6 bases, with 18 bases remaining between them. The germline CDR1 and CDR2 sequences are SGHVT and SQSDAQ. The CDR3 loop spans 15 amino acids. The CDR3 loop is CASSSSRPYHDGYTF. CDR3 DNA sequence: TGTGCCAGCAGCTCAAGTCGGCCTTATCATGATGGCTACACCTTC.

The CDR3 here is CASSYVTGGYEQFF. Here the CDR3 DNA reads TGTGCCAGCAGTTACGTGACAGGGGGGTATGAGCAGTTCTTC. This sequence joins TRBV6-5 and TRBJ2-1; TRBD1 aligns across 9 bases. The CDR3 covers 14 residues. V dropped 2 bases and J dropped 8; count of bases not matched to a gene: 4. CDR1 and CDR2 (germline): MNHEY, SVGAGI.

The sample holds a few counts of this clonotype. The chain employs TRBV7-8 and TRBJ2-5; 7 bases align to TRBD2. V lost 5 bases to trimming and J lost 1 base; unmatched junction nucleotides: 13. CDR1 SGHVS and CDR2 FQNEAQ come from the germline V gene. CDR3 size: 17 residues. The CDR3 protein is CASSPQIAGSPQETQYF. The CDR3 coding sequence is TGTGCCAGCAGCCCCCAAATAGCGGGTAGTCCCCAAGAGACCCAGTACTTC.

A note on this clonotype: Possible read error: a much larger clone is one base away. The genes are TRBV7-2 and TRBJ2-1, with D possibly called TRBD1 or TRBD2 (6 bases each). The CDR3 is 15 residues long. Germline CDR1 SGHTA, CDR2 FQGNSA. CDR3 nucleotide sequence: TGTGCCAGCAGCTTAAGTTGGGGGGCTCTCAATGAGCAGTGCTTC. It specifies CASSLSWGALNEQCF. Based on the CDR3 plus reference TRBV7-2 and TRBJ2-1, the full variable domain is GAGVSQSPSNKVTEKGKDVELRCDPISGHTALYWYRQSLGQGLEFLIYFQGNSAPDKSGLPSDRFSAERTGGSVSTLTIQRTQQEDSAVYLCASSLSWGALNEQCFGPGTRLTVL.

A note on this clonotype: The conserved phenylalanine or tryptophan is not found at the CDR3 terminus, so this likely reflects a read error. The chain is built from TRBV7-6 and TRBJ1-3; no definite D call. Trimming stripped 5 bases from V and 4 bases from J, with 18 bases between. The germline V gene encodes CDR1 SGHVS and CDR2 FNYEAQ. The CDR3 is made up of 16 amino acids. The CDR3 region is CASSPLQVVSGNTIYY. In DNA, the CDR3 is TGTGCCAGCAGCCCCCTCCAGGTAGTCAGCGGAAACACCATATATTAT.

This clonotype has only a few counts. The CDR3 sequence: CASSSRDRPGTQYF. The CDR3 nucleotides are TGTGCCAGCAGCTCAAGGGACAGGCCAGGGACCCAGTACTTC. This chain joins TRBV7-6 and TRBJ2-5; 8 nucleotides align to TRBD1. This CDR3 contains 14 residues. The germline gives CDR1 SGHVS, CDR2 FNYEAQ. Trimming took 4 bases from V and 7 from J; bases not matched to a gene: 8.

In the case of this clonotype: Relative to the germline gene, one junction end is altered; a read error may explain this. This chain joins TRBV7-4 and TRBJ2-1, with 8 bases that match TRBD2. The length of the CDR3 is 13 residues. Germline CDR1 is SGHVT and CDR2 is SQSDAQ. The CDR3 region is CAISGSSYNEQFF. The CDR3 nucleotides are TGTGCCATCAGCGGGAGCTCCTACAATGAGCAGTTCTTC.